The following is a T cell receptor (beta chain) sequence with its context. The CDR3 is made up of 12 amino acids. Germline lookup yields CDR1 LGHDT and CDR2 YNNKEL (reference sequence). V lost 1 base and J lost 4, with 4 bases in between. This sample stems from a study of blood T cell repertoires in COVID-19. TCRdb keeps only in-frame clones here, not all; method: immunoSEQ multiplex PCR. The table records approximately 200,000 clones, 87% of them present only once. This TCR derives from a woman between 25 and 40 years old who had recovered from COVID-19. Sequenced sample: PBMCs or T cells enriched from blood (not recorded which). V is TRBV3-1 (or the pseudogene TRBV3-2) and J is TRBJ2-5; no clear D gene. DNA of the CDR3: TGTGCCAGCAGCCAAGTGCGAGAGACCCAGTACTTC. Its protein product is CASSQVRETQYF.